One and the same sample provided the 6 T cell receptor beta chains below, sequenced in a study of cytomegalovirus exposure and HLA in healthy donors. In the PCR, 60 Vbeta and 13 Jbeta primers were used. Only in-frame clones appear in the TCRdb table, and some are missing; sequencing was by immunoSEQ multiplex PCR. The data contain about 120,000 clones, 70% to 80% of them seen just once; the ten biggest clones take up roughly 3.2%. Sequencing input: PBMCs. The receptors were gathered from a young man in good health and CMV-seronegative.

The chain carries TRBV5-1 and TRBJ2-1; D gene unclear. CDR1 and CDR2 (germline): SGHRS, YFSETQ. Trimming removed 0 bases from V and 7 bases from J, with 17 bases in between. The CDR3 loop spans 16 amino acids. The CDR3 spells CASSLVNPSPRNEQFF. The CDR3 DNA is TGCGCCAGCAGCTTGGTGAATCCCTCTCCTCGGAATGAGCAGTTCTTC.

For the CDR3, the DNA is TGTGCCAGCAGTGACTCTAGCGGGAGCCCAGATACGCAGTATTTT. It yields the protein CASSDSSGSPDTQYF. J is TRBJ2-3 and V is TRBV6-4, with 9 bases matching TRBD2. J was trimmed by 4 bases and V by 0 bases; bases with no gene match: 2. The germline CDR1 and CDR2 sequences are MRHNA and SNTAGT. This CDR3 is built from 15 residues.

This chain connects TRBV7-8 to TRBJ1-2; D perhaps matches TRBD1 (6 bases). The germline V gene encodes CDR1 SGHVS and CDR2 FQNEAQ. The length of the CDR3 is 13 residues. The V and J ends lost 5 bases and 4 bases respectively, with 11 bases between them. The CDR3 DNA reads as TGTGCCAGCAGCCCGGACAGACTCTATGGCTACACCTTC. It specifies CASSPDRLYGYTF.

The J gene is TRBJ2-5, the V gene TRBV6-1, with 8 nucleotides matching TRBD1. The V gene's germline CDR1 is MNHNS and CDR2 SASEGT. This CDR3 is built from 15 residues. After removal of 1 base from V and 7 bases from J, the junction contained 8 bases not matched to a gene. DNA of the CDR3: TGTGCCAGCAGTGAAGGGACAGGGATTGTAGGGACCCAGTACTTC. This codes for CASSEGTGIVGTQYF.

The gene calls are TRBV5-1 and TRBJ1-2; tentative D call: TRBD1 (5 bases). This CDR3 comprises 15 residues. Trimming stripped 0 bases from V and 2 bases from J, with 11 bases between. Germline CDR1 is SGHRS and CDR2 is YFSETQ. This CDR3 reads CASSLGQGNNYGYTF. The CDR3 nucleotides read TGCGCCAGCAGCTTGGGGCAGGGCAACAACTATGGCTACACCTTC.

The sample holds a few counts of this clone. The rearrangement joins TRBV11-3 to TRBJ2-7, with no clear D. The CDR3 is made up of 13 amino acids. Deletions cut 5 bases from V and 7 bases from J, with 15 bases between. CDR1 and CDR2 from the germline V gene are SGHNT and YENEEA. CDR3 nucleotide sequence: TGTGCCAGCAGCCTCCGACGGTCCGGGGAGCAGTACTTC. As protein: CASSLRRSGEQYF.